This T cell receptor (beta chain) was profiled in a study of blood T cell repertoires in COVID-19. TCRdb's table, derived via immunoSEQ multiplex PCR, lists solely in-frame clones and lacks some. The sample consists of 54,000 or so clones, under 90% of them appearing once. This clone appeared once. The receptor's source is a man older than 75 with COVID-19, enrolled during active disease. Sequenced material: peripheral blood.

This chain's CDR3 is CASSTWTGAEGAKNIQYF. CDR3 bases: TGTGCCAGCAGTACGTGGACAGGGGCGGAGGGAGCCAAAAACATTCAGTACTTC. The V call is TRBV7-9, the J call TRBJ2-4; 9 bases are shared with TRBD1. Looked up from germline, CDR1 is SEHNR and CDR2 is FQNEAQ (reference sequence). CDR3 length equals 18 residues. J gave up 0 bases and V 6 bases, and 12 bases lay outside the gene matches. The complete variable domain, with remaining parts taken from reference TRBV7-9 and TRBJ2-4, reads DTGVSQNPRHKITKRGQNVTFRCDPISEHNRLYWYRQTLGQGPEFLTYFQNEAQLEKSRLLSDRFSAERPKGSFSTLEIQRTEQGDSAMYLCASSTWTGAEGAKNIQYFGAGTRLSVL.